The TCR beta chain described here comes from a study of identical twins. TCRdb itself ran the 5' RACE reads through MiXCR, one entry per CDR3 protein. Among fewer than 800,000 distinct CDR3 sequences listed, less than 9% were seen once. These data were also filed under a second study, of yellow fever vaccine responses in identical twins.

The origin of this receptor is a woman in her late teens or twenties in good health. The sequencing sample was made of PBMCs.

The CDR3 sequence is CASSLAGDTGELFF. CDR3 sequence (DNA): TGTGCCAGCAGCTTAGCAGGGGATACCGGGGAGCTGTTTTTT. The chain links TRBV7-9 to TRBJ2-2, with TRBD1 as a possible D gene (5 bases). Trimming cost V 0 bases and J 5 bases, with 7 bases left between them. The CDR3 length is 14 residues. Germline V lookup: CDR1 SEHNR, CDR2 FQNEAQ (reference sequence).